The present entry profiles one T cell receptor beta chain with its context. Its recognized antigen is unknown. The CDR3 covers 14 residues, taking in both the cysteine and the phenylalanine. Solely the CDR3 DNA is kept, with 42 bases framed from the first base. As encoded in the germline V gene, CDR1 is MDHEN while CDR2 is SYDVKM. V and J lose 5 bases and 3 bases, and a span of 12 bases separates them. Receptor libraries were prepared by the immunoSEQ multiplex PCR assay. The multiplex PCR relied on a mix of 60 forward primers for TCR Vbeta segments and 13 reverse primers for TCR Jbeta segments. The CDR3 region of rearranged TCR beta genes was amplified from genomic DNA with a multiplex PCR assay. Amplified TCR beta libraries were sequenced as 87-base-pair reads on the Illumina HiSeq System. Concerning the study's data processing: In a later analysis, approximately 74 million unique TCR beta chains were counted across the approximately 640 repertoires, and about 9.9 million of these chains were shared by at least two donors. To remove PCR and sequencing errors, raw reads were error-corrected and collapsed into unique sequences using a nearest-neighbor algorithm that merged closely related sequences. CDR3 sequences were aligned to IMGT reference sequences to assign V, D and J gene segments. For a sequence to be retained, at least a six-nucleotide match to both a V gene segment and a J gene segment was required. Rearrangements were called productive when the CDR3 lacked stop codons and stayed in frame with V and J; all others were non-productive. CDR3 was defined by IMGT convention, running from the second conserved V-encoded cysteine to the conserved J-encoded phenylalanine. The earlier analysis of a few hundred of the donors excluded sequences that lacked an unambiguous match to a single V gene segment. An earlier analysis of over 450 of the donors classified V segments as functional when productive rearrangements were above 56.7% and as segregating when the standard deviation between donors was above 5%. A statistical classification framework was built to diagnose cytomegalovirus status from the catalog of TCR beta chain sequences. A later analysis assigned V and J genes by comparing TCR nucleotide sequences with IMGT/GENE-DB human TR gene sequences. The TCRdist pipeline was used in a later analysis to assign CDR3 sequences and most-parsimonious VDJ recombination scenarios. In a later analysis, every TCR beta chain was defined by the combination of its CDR3 amino acid sequence and its V-gene family, and reads without a unique V-gene family were dropped. As a way to deal with suspected cross-contamination and a sequencing artifact, a later analysis dropped 450 to 700 nucleotide sequences that were highly shared and had low generation probability. In a later analysis, a clonal expansion index was calculated for each public chain from normalized within-repertoire ranks of inferred template counts. In a later analysis, generation probabilities were computed using a VDJ recombination model fitted to out-of-frame rearrangements, and the results were checked against IGoR. Hypergeometric tests were used in a later analysis to score TCR-TCR, TCR-HLA and TCR-CMV co-occurrence, with a repertoire-size bias correction applied to the TCR pairs. To estimate false discovery rates, a later analysis permuted the HLA or CMV assignments 20 times. A later analysis grouped co-occurring TCRs with DBSCAN, adding TCRdist sequence similarity when clustering within HLA-allele-positive subsets. Co-occurrence clustering excluded repertoires with fewer than 30,000 or more than 120,000 public chains, plus five with anomalous nucleotide sharing. This immuneACCESS table, as held by TCRdb, lists in-frame sequences with V and J called but not all clones. Of the missing ones, under half trace to an unresolved V gene in checked studies; the others have no known cause. The V and J calls and the clone size are those of that table, but D and trimming were determined from the DNA. The sample table records approximately 120,000 clones. Clones ranked in the top ten supply about 2.3% of the sample.

The cohort consisted of approximately 670 healthy bone marrow donors. At the time of sampling, all cohort members were nominally healthy, though unrecorded immune exposures were likely present. The donor was CMV seronegative and belonged to the group of under 400 seronegative cohort members. A peripheral blood sample was collected from each donor, and TCR beta sequencing was performed on peripheral blood mononuclear cells. Genomic DNA was extracted from the blood cell samples with the Qiagen DNeasy Blood Extraction Kit. The data were taken from a study of cytomegalovirus exposure and HLA in healthy donors (dated by TCRdb to about 2017). General notes on the study: An earlier analysis of approximately 590 of the donors reported roughly 300 Gb of sequence data and about 100 million unique TCR beta sequences from roughly 200 million T cells. Every repertoire in the discovery cohort had been generated on one and the same sequencing platform. Genome-wide SNP genotypes for about three fifths of the roughly 670 donors were used in a later genetic analysis, which treated that subset as a discovery cohort. A later analysis re-analyzed previously published TCR beta repertoires from 666 donors and added high-resolution HLA genotyping to study TCR occurrence patterns. An early release covering just under 650 HLA-typed donors comprised about 290 gigabases of sequencing data and about 90 million unique TCR sequences. The study aimed to test whether signatures of past pathogen exposure could be identified by cataloging public T cell receptors. The number of typed donors differed by locus: 629-630 for A, B, C, DRB1 and DQB1; approximately 520 for DQA1; some 610 for DPA1; and some 430 for DPB1. Along with the roughly 610-subject first cohort, a separate validation cohort of over a hundred different subjects was used. Five DR-DQ haplotypes were handled as single units for association and clustering, since linkage in the cohort was strong. The study combined high-throughput TCR immunosequencing, statistical association of individual TCRs with disease status, and machine learning to predict cytomegalovirus infection status. Class I and class II HLA loci were covered by the typing at four-digit resolution. Donor age, sex, ethnicity and CMV serostatus were collected together with the repertoire data. The study used immunosequencing to profile the T cell repertoires of several hundred subjects and linked those repertoires to cytomegalovirus serostatus. Rather than drawing on any new phenotypic data, the later analysis identified candidate immune exposures from TCR beta sequences and the way those sequences occurred across donors. The genetic ancestry cluster associated with self-reported Caucasian donors included about four fifths of the 350 to 500 genotyped donors. Among about 390 genotyped donors of the cohort, an average of approximately 240,000 unique TCR beta nucleotide sequences were sequenced per donor, around a sixth of them non-productive. In an earlier analysis of over 550 of the donors, high-throughput TCR beta sequencing was used to judge whether each TCR beta V gene segment behaved as functional or pseudogenic. Findings and caveats that apply to the study as a whole: Because the 87-base-pair reads could not distinguish some IMGT-functional V segments, including TRBV6-2 and TRBV6-3, those segments were excluded. Immune exposure information for the cohort was limited to CMV serostatus. At a false discovery rate of 0.05, a later analysis linked 15,000 to 20,000 TCR beta sequences to specific HLA alleles. The cohort was sequenced for TCR beta chains only, and without alpha or paired-chain data the features that could be detected were limited. The classifier was reported to diagnose cytomegalovirus status with high specificity and sensitivity in both the original and validation cohorts. Compared with equally common non-associated chains, HLA-associated TCR beta chains in a later analysis were more clonally expanded and had lower generation probabilities. A group of highly shared sequence variants was considered likely to be a technical artifact of the sequencing pipeline. According to a later analysis, most CMV-associated TCR beta chains appeared to be HLA-restricted, and the HLA associations seemed to be driven largely by CMV exposure. While some public TCRs were present in many individuals, most TCR sequences turned up only very rarely across donors. The study gave a list of 150 to 200 TCR beta chains associated with cytomegalovirus. Linkage disequilibrium might explain the correlated functional status among segregating V segments, but an unknown experimental factor could not be ruled out. A further reported finding was that TCR beta sequences accurately predicted the HLA-A and HLA-B alleles for most subjects in the first cohort. The authors suggested that the approach could potentially be extended to other disease states and immunological phenotypes. An association between a missense DCLRE1C variant and V-gene and J-gene trimming of TCR beta chains was found in a later genetic analysis and replicated in an independent cohort. Roughly uniform sequencing depth across donors was assumed in presence/absence analyses, although this assumption may not hold. According to a later genetic analysis, donors in an Asian-associated ancestry cluster had fewer N-insertions in productive TCRs than the approximately 700-donor mean. When HLA alleles, especially DR and DQ, strongly co-occurred, TCR associations were difficult to assign to individual alleles. HLA typing was unavailable for some donors at each locus, so association tests used only the typed subset. The earlier analysis of about 600 of the donors excluded roughly 17 rarely observed V segments, including chromosome 9 orphons, because counts were too low. An earlier analysis of approximately 500 of the donors showed that most TCR beta V segments appeared in productive rearrangements either about 87% or about 30% of the time, which broadly matched IMGT annotations. A later analysis reported that several top co-occurrence clusters appeared linked to parvovirus B19, influenza, CMV and Epstein-Barr virus. A later analysis found that TCR association rates varied across HLA loci, with DRB1 alleles showing the most associated TCRs and HLA-C alleles the fewest. A few of the identified cytomegalovirus-associated TCR beta chains were confirmed in vitro to be specific for cytomegalovirus antigens.

This TCR derives from a man in his forties in good health and CMV-seronegative. Here the chain combines TRBV28 and TRBJ2-3; perhaps TRBD2 is the D gene, with 6 bases matching. Material: PBMCs. CDR3 protein: CASSGRRRTDTQYF. The DNA sequence reads TGTGCCAGCAGTGGGAGGCGGAGGACAGATACGCAGTATTTT.